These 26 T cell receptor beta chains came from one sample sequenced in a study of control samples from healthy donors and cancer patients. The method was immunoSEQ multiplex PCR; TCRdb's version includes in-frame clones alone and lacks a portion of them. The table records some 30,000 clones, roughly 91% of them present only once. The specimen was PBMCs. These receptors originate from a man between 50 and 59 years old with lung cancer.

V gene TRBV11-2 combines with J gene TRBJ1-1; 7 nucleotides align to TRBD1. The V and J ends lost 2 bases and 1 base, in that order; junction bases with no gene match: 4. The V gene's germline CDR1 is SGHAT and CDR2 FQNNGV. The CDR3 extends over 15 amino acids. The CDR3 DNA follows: TGTGCCAGCAGCTTACTGACAGGGACGAACACTGAAGCTTTCTTT. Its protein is CASSLLTGTNTEAFF.

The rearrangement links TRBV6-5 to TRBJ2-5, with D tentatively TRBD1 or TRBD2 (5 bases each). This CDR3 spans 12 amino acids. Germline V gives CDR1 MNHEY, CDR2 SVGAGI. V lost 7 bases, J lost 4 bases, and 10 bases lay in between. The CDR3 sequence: CASTGDRETQYF. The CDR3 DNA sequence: TGTGCCAGCACCGGGGACCGAGAGACCCAGTACTTC.

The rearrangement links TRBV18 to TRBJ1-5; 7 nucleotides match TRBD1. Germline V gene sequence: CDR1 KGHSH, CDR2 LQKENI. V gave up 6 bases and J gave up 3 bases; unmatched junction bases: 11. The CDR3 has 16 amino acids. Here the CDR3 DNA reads TGTGCCAGCTCGCGTGCGCAAGGGACAGCCAATCAGCCCCAGCATTTT. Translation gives CASSRAQGTANQPQHF.

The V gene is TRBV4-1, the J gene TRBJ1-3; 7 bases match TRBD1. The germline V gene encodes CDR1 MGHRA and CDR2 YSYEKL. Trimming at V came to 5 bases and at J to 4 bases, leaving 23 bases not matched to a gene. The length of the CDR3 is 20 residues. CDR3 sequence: CASSKYSNPGPGGGGNTIYF. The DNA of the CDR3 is TGCGCCAGCAGCAAGTACTCAAACCCCGGGCCAGGGGGGGGAGGAAACACCATATATTTT.

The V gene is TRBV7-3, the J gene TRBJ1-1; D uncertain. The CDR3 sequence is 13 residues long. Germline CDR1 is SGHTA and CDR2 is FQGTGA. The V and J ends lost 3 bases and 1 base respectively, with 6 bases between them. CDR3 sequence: CASSFTENTEAFF. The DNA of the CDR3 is TGTGCCAGCAGCTTTACAGAGAACACTGAAGCTTTCTTT.

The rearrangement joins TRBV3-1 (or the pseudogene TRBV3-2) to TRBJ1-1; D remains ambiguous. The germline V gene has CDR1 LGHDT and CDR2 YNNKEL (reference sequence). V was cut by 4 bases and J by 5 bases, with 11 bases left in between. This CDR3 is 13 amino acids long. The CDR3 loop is CASSLRLETEAFF. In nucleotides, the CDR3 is TGTGCCAGCAGCCTCCGTCTGGAGACTGAAGCTTTCTTT.

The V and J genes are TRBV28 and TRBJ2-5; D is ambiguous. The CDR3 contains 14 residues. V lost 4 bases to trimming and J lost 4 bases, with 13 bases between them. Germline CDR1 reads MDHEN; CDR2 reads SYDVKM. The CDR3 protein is CASSSTPVGETQYF. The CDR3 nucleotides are TGTGCCAGCAGTTCCACACCGGTCGGAGAGACCCAGTACTTC. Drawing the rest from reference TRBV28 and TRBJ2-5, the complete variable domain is DVKVTQSSRYLVKRTGEKVFLECVQDMDHENMFWYRQDPGLGLRLIYFSYDVKMKEKGDIPEGYSVSREKKERFSLILESASTNQTSMYLCASSSTPVGETQYFGPGTRLLVL.

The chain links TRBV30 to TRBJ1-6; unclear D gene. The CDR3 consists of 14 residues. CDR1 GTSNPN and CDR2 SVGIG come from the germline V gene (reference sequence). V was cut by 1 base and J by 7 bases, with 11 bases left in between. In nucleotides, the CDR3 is TGTGCCTGGAGTGCGGAACAGCTAAATTCACCCCTCCACTTT. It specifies CAWSAEQLNSPLHF.

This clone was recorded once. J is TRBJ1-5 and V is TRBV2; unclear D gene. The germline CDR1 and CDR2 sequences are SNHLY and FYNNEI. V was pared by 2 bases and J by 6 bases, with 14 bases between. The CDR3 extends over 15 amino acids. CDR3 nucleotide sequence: TGTGCCAGCAGTGAACGGCCCCTCGGCGGTCAGCCCCAGCATTTT. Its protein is CASSERPLGGQPQHF.

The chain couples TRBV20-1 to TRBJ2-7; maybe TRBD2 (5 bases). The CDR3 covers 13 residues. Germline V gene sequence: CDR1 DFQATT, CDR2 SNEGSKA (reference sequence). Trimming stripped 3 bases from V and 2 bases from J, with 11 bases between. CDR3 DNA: TGCAGTGCTAGTAAACTCGGGGCCTACGAGCAGTACTTC. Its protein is CSASKLGAYEQYF.

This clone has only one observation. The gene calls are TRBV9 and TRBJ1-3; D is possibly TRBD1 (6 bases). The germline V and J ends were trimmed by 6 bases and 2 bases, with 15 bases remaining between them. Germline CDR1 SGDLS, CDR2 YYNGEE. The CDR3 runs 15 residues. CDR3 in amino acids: CASTLGGGPGNTIYF. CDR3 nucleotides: TGTGCCAGCACCTTGGGGGGGGGCCCTGGAAACACCATATATTTT.

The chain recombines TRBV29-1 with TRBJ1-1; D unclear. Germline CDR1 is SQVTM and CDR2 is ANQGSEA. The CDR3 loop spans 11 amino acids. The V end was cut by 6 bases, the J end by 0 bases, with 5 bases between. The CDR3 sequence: CSVPLNTEAFF. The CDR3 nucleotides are TGCAGCGTCCCCTTGAACACTGAAGCTTTCTTT.

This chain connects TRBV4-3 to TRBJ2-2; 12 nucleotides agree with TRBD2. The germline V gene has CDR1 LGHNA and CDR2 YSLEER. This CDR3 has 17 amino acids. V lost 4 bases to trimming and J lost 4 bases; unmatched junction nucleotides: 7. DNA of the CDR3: TGCGCCAGCAGCCTATCTAGCGGGGGGGGCGGCACCGGGGAGCTGTTTTTT. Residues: CASSLSSGGGGTGELFF.

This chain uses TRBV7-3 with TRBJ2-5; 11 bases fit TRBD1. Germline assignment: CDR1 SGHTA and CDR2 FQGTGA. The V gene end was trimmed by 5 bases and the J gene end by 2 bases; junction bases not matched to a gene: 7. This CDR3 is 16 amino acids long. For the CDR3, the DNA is TGTGCCAGCAGCATAGGAGGACAGGGGGCTCAAGAGACCCAGTACTTC. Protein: CASSIGGQGAQETQYF. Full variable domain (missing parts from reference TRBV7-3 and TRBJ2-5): GAGVSQTPSNKVTEKGKYVELRCDPISGHTALYWYRQSLGQGPEFLIYFQGTGAADDSGLPNDRFFAVRPEGSVSTLKIQRTERGDSAVYLCASSIGGQGAQETQYFGPGTRLLVL.

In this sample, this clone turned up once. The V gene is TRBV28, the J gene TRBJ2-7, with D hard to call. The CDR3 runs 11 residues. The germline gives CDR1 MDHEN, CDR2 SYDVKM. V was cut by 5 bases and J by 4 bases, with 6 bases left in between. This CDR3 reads CASSIAYEQYF. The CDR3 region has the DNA TGTGCCAGCAGTATCGCGTACGAGCAGTACTTC.

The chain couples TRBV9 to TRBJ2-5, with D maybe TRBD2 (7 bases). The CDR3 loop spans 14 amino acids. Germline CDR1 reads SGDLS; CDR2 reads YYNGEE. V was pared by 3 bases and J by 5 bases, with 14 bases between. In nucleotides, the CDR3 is TGTGCCAGCAGCGAGGGGGGGAGCGTGGAGACCCAGTACTTC. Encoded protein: CASSEGGSVETQYF.

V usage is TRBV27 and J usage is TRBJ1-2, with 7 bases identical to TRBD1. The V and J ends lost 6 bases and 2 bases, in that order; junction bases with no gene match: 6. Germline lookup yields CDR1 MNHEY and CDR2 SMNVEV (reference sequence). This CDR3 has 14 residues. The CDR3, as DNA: TGTGCCAGCAGAACCCGACAGGGAAACTATGGCTACACCTTC. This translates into CASRTRQGNYGYTF.

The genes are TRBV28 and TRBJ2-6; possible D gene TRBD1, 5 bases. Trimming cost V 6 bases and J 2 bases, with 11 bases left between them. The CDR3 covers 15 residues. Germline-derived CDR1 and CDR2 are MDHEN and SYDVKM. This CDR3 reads CASSRQPTGANVLTF. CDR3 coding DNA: TGTGCCAGCAGCCGACAGCCGACTGGGGCCAACGTCCTGACTTTC.

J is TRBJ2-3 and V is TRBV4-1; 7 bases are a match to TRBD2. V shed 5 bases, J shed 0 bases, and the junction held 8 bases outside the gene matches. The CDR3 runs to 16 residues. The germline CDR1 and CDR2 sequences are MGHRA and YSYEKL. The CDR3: CASSRAVGGSTDTQYF. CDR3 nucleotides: TGCGCCAGCAGCAGGGCTGTCGGGGGGAGCACAGATACGCAGTATTTT.

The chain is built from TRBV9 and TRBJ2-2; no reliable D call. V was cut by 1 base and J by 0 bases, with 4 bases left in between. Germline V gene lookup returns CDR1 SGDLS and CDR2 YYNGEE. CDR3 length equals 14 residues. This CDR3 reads CASSVTSNTGELFF. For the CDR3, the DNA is TGTGCCAGCAGCGTAACATCGAACACCGGGGAGCTGTTTTTT.

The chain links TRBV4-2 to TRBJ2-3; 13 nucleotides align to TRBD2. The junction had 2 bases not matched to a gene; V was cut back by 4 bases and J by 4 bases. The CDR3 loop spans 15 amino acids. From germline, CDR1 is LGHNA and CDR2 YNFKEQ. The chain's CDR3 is CASSRLAGGSDTQYF. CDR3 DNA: TGTGCCAGCAGCCGACTAGCGGGGGGCTCAGATACGCAGTATTTT.

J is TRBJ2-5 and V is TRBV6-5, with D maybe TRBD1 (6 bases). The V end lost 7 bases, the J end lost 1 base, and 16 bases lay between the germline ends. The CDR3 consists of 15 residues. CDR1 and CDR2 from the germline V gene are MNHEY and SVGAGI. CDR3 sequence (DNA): TGTGCCAGCAATAAAAACAGGGATGGCCAAGAGACCCAGTACTTC. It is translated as CASNKNRDGQETQYF.

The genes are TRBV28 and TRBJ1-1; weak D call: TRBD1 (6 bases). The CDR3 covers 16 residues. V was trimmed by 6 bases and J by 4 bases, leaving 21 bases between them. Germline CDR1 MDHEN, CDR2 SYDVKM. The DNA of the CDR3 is TGTGCCAGCAGAACCCACTCTACAGGGACGGTCACTGAAGCTTTCTTT. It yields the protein CASRTHSTGTVTEAFF.

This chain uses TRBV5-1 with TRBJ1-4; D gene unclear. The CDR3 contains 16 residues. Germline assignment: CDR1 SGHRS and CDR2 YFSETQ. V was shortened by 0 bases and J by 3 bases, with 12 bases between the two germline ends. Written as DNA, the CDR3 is TGCGCCAGCAGCTTGGGGCAGACTGCTGCTAATGAAAAACTGTTTTTT. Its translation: CASSLGQTAANEKLFF.

The CDR3 nucleotides are TGTGCCAGCAGTTACTCGAAAGGGGGATCAGAGACCCAGTACTTC. This sequence encodes CASSYSKGGSETQYF. This sequence joins TRBV6-2 or TRBV6-3 and TRBJ2-5, with D possibly matching TRBD1 (6 bases). The V end was cut by 0 bases, the J end by 4 bases, with 12 bases between. This CDR3 is 15 amino acids long. The germline CDR1 and CDR2 sequences are MNHEY and SVGEGT.

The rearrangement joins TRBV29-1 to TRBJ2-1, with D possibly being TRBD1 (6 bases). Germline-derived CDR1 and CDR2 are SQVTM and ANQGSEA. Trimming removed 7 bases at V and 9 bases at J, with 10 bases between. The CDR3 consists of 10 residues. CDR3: CSAGQTEQFF. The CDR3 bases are TGCAGCGCTGGACAGACTGAGCAGTTCTTC.